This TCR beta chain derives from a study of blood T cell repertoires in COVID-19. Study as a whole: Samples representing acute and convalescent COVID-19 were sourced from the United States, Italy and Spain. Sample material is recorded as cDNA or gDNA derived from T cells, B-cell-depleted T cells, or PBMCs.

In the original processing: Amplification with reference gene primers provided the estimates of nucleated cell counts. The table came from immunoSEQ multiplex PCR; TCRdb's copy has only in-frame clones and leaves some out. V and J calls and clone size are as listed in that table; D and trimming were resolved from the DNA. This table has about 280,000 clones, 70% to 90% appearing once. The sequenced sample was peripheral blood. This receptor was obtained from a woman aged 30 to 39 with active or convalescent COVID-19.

The CDR3, as DNA: TGTGCCAGCAGTCCGGGGCTAGCGGCCTACAATGAGCAGTTCTTC. It specifies CASSPGLAAYNEQFF. The chain has TRBV28 and TRBJ2-1; 7 nucleotides match TRBD2. CDR1 is MDHEN and CDR2 is SYDVKM in the germline V gene. The CDR3 has 15 amino acids. V shed 5 bases, J shed 2 bases, and the junction held 6 bases outside the gene matches.